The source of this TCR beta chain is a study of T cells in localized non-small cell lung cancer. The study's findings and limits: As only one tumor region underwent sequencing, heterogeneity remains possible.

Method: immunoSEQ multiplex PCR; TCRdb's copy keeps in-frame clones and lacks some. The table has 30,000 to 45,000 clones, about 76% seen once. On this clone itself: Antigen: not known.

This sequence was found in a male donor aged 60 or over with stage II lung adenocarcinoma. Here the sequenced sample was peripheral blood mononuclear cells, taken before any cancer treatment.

This CDR3 reads CASIIRGTRSTDTQYF. CDR3 sequence (DNA): TGTGCCAGCATCATTAGAGGGACTAGAAGCACAGATACGCAGTATTTT. The chain has TRBV21-1 and TRBJ2-3; the table's D call, TRBD2, was not checked against the DNA. TRBV21-1 is designated a pseudogene. This CDR3 has 16 amino acids.